This T cell receptor (beta chain) was recorded in a study of T cells in Graves' hyperthyroidism and ophthalmopathy. Study-wide points: Clonotypes that were expanded in thyroid above 0.001 mostly appeared in blood too. The model predicted ophthalmopathy a median approximately 6.3 months before onset.

Ten or more counts support this clonotype. The antigen remains unidentified. This CDR3 is 14 amino acids long. The germline CDR1 and CDR2 sequences are SGHTA and FQGNSA. V lost 1 base and J 4 bases, leaving 9 bases between the germline ends. RNA transcripts provided the source from which TCR beta CDR3 regions were amplified. During a first-round RT-PCR of the TCR CDR3, the HTBI primer set was used. TCRdb re-called the multiplex PCR reads through MiXCR, storing one row per CDR3 protein. The sample comprises some 690,000 distinct CDR3 sequences, around 16% of which are singletons, and about a sixth rests with the top ten.

This receptor was identified in a man over 45 with Graves' hyperthyroidism. This sequence joins TRBV7-2 and TRBJ2-3; D perhaps matches TRBD1 (5 bases). The sample was blood. The CDR3: CASSLGGHSDTQYF. The CDR3 DNA reads as TGTGCCAGCAGCTTAGGTGGACACTCAGATACGCAGTATTTT.